A single sample gave rise to the 16 T cell receptor beta chains below, sequenced in a study of cytomegalovirus exposure and HLA in healthy donors. PCR amplification relied on 60 Vbeta primers (plus 13 Jbeta primers). The data were produced by immunoSEQ multiplex PCR, yet TCRdb's version contains in-frame clones alone and is incomplete. The table lists approximately 220,000 clones, 75% to 90% of them singletons. Sequenced: PBMCs. These receptors originate from a boy aged 2 to 9 in good health and CMV-seronegative.

The V gene is TRBV19, the J gene TRBJ1-6, with 10 bases matching TRBD1. The CDR3 runs 15 residues. CDR1 and CDR2 from the germline V gene are LNHDA and SQIVND (reference sequence). V lost 6 bases to trimming and J lost 10 bases; unmatched junction nucleotides: 9. The CDR3 region is CASRSGTGVRSPLHF. CDR3 DNA: TGTGCCAGTAGGTCCGGGACAGGGGTTCGATCACCCCTCCACTTT.

The chain joins TRBV7-9 to TRBJ1-6; 8 positions agree with TRBD1. The CDR3 has 15 residues. The V and J ends lost 3 bases and 4 bases, in that order; junction bases with no gene match: 2. Germline values: CDR1 SEHNR, CDR2 FQNEAQ (reference sequence). CDR3 DNA sequence: TGTGCCAGCAGCTTCGGGACAGGTTATAATTCACCCCTCCACTTT. Its protein product is CASSFGTGYNSPLHF.

The genes are TRBV7-9 and TRBJ2-3; TRBD1 matches 7 bases. Germline-derived CDR1 and CDR2 are SEHNR and FQNEAQ (reference sequence). V shed 4 bases and J 6 bases; nucleotides not matched to a gene: 1. The CDR3 contains 12 residues. The CDR3 nucleotides are TGTGCCAGCAGCTCACAGGGGGATACGCAGTATTTT. Translation gives CASSSQGDTQYF.

The chain is built from TRBV10-3 and TRBJ2-3; 10 positions agree with TRBD2. V lost 0 bases, J lost 2 bases, and 5 bases stayed unmatched. Germline V gene sequence: CDR1 ENHRY, CDR2 SYGVKD. The CDR3 sequence is 17 residues long. CDR3 sequence reads: CAISESMSGGATDTQYF. The CDR3 nucleotides read TGTGCCATCAGTGAGTCGATGAGCGGGGGGGCCACAGATACGCAGTATTTT.

The chain joins TRBV10-3 to TRBJ2-5; 7 bases map to TRBD1. In germline, CDR1 is ENHRY, CDR2 SYGVKD. The V gene end was trimmed by 2 bases and the J gene end by 5 bases; junction bases not matched to a gene: 5. The CDR3 is made up of 14 amino acids. The DNA for the CDR3 is TGTGCCATCAGTGAGGACAGGGTAGGCGAGACCCAGTACTTC. Protein product: CAISEDRVGETQYF.

This chain connects TRBV30 to TRBJ2-5; 9 bases map to TRBD1. Looked up from germline, CDR1 is GTSNPN and CDR2 is SVGIG (reference sequence). Germline trimming cut 5 bases from V and 5 bases from J; bases unmatched to any gene: 6. The CDR3 is 13 residues long. The CDR3: CAWGQGRRETQYF. As DNA, the CDR3 is TGTGCCTGGGGACAGGGGCGCAGGGAGACCCAGTACTTC.

In this sample, this clone turned up a few times. This sequence joins TRBV6-5 and TRBJ1-2, with D possibly matching TRBD1 (6 bases). CDR1 and CDR2 (germline): MNHEY, SVGAGI. V was trimmed by 6 bases and J by 7 bases, leaving 9 bases between them. CDR3 length: 11 residues. The CDR3 here is CASRTGSGYTF. The CDR3 DNA follows: TGTGCCAGCAGGACAGGATCTGGCTACACCTTC.

This clone occurred many times. The genes are TRBV6-1 and TRBJ1-2; 9 bases align to TRBD1. V trimming: 3 bases; J trimming: 4 bases; junction bases outside the gene matches: 3. Germline V gives CDR1 MNHNS, CDR2 SASEGT. The CDR3 has 14 amino acids. The CDR3 bases are TGTGCCAGCAGTGACACAGGGGGCATCTATGGCTACACCTTC. This encodes CASSDTGGIYGYTF.

This chain joins TRBV7-9 and TRBJ1-2; D not certain. CDR3 length equals 12 residues. Germline lookup yields CDR1 SEHNR and CDR2 FQNEAQ (reference sequence). With 5 bases removed from V and 8 bases from J, the gap between germline ends came to 12 bases. The CDR3 DNA sequence: TGTGCCAGCAGCCCCGGGAGTGGAGGCTACACCTTC. It translates to CASSPGSGGYTF.

This clone occurred once. The V and J genes are TRBV6-5 and TRBJ1-3; D possibly corresponds to TRBD1 (6 bases). V lost 0 bases to trimming and J lost 2 bases, with 11 bases between them. The germline V gene has CDR1 MNHEY and CDR2 SVGAGI. The CDR3 consists of 16 residues. In DNA form, the CDR3 reads TGTGCCAGCAGTTACTCGTCAGGGGCAACTGGAAACACCATATATTTT. It specifies CASSYSSGATGNTIYF.

This clone has a single count. At one boundary the junction diverges from the germline segment, which might be a read error. This rearrangement joins TRBV7-7 to TRBJ2-1, with TRBD2 matching over 8 bases. CDR1 SSHAT and CDR2 FNYEAQ come from the germline V gene (reference sequence). The CDR3 extends over 16 amino acids. CDR3 amino acids: CASSLAGSGSWDEQFF. As DNA, the CDR3 is TGTGCTAGCAGCTTAGCGGGGAGCGGGAGCTGGGATGAGCAGTTCTTC.

The rearrangement joins TRBV6-5 to TRBJ1-2, with D perhaps matching TRBD1 (5 bases). Germline values: CDR1 MNHEY, CDR2 SVGAGI. CDR3 length: 12 amino acids. V lost 5 bases to trimming and J lost 4 bases, with 8 bases between them. CDR3 coding DNA: TGTGCCAGCAGTCGAACAGGCTATGGCTACACCTTC. This sequence encodes CASSRTGYGYTF.

As to this clone: The sample contains more than one DNA sequence encoding this CDR3. The CDR3 DNA reads TGTGCCAGCAGTCGGACAGCAAACTATGGCTACACCTTC. Translated, it gives CASSRTANYGYTF. V and J are TRBV6-5 and TRBJ1-2; TRBD1 might be the D (6 bases). The V and J ends lost 5 bases and 2 bases respectively, with 9 bases between them. Per germline, CDR1 MNHEY and CDR2 SVGAGI. The CDR3 is 13 residues long.

The chain uses TRBV30 and TRBJ2-1; perhaps TRBD2 as D (6 bases). Trimming removed 3 bases at V and 1 base at J, with 10 bases between. CDR3 length: 14 amino acids. Germline CDR1 GTSNPN, CDR2 SVGIG (reference sequence). The CDR3, as DNA: TGTGCCTGGAGCGGTGGGGGGTCCTACAATGAGCAGTTCTTC. This codes for CAWSGGGSYNEQFF. Combining the CDR3 with reference TRBV30 and TRBJ2-1 gives the whole variable domain SQTIHQWPATLVQPVGSPLSLECTVEGTSNPNLYWYRQAAGRGLQLLFYSVGIGQISSEVPQNLSASRPQDRQFILSSKKLLLSDSGFYLCAWSGGGSYNEQFFGPGTRLTVL.

This chain links TRBV30 with TRBJ2-7; D perhaps matches TRBD2 (6 bases). This CDR3 region has 13 residues. CDR1 is GTSNPN, CDR2 SVGIG, per germline (reference sequence). V was clipped by 3 bases and J by 2 bases, with 11 bases between them. The CDR3 nucleotides are TGTGCCTGGAGCCCCGCGGGGCCCTACGAGCAGTACTTC. Its translation: CAWSPAGPYEQYF.

The V and J genes are TRBV30 and TRBJ1-1, with D unclear. CDR1 GTSNPN and CDR2 SVGIG come from the germline V gene (reference sequence). This CDR3 has 13 amino acids. V was shortened by 3 bases and J by 1 base, with 9 bases between the two germline ends. The CDR3 coding sequence is TGTGCCTGGAGACCCTCCGGGAACACTGAAGCTTTCTTT. Encoded protein: CAWRPSGNTEAFF.